The rows below give T cell receptor beta chains drawn from one sample of a study of T cell responses to AZD1222 COVID-19 vaccine. Libraries were prepared by immunoSEQ multiplex PCR; TCRdb keeps only in-frame clonotypes and omits some of them. The sample contains some 67,000 clones, about four fifths of which appear only once. Here the sequenced sample was peripheral blood, taken 28 days after the second AZD1222 dose. All receptors come from an adult who received the AZD1222 COVID-19 vaccine. Both conserved end residues are part of each CDR3. D genes are given only for firm matches. Clone size, where shown, is once, few, many, or a class for clones that have expanded.

j_call clone_size v_call cdr3_length d_call cdr3_aa cdr3_nt
TRBJ1-6 NA TRBV7-2 13 NA CASSPSEGLRLHF TGTGCCAGCAGCCCGAGTGAGGGTTTACGCCTCCACTTT
TRBJ1-1 NA TRBV5-1 15 NA CASSLVGGVNTEAFF TGCGCCAGCAGCTTGGTCGGGGGAGTGAACACTGAAGCTTTCTTT
TRBJ2-5 NA TRBV5-1 17 TRBD2 CASSLGLAGGLSETQYF TGCGCCAGCAGCTTGGGGCTAGCGGGGGGGCTCTCAGAGACCCAGTACTTC
TRBJ1-6 NA TRBV3-1/TRBV3-2 14 NA CASSLDWDNSPLHF TGTGCCAGCAGCCTCGACTGGGATAACTCACCCCTCCACTTT
TRBJ1-4 once TRBV30 16 NA CAWYFGTPATNEKLFF TGTGCCTGGTACTTTGGGACTCCTGCAACTAATGAAAAACTGTTTTTT
TRBJ2-5 NA TRBV5-1 17 TRBD2 CASSYRTSGGLQETQYF TGCGCCAGCAGCTATAGGACTAGCGGGGGCCTCCAAGAGACCCAGTACTTC
TRBJ2-3 NA TRBV27 17 NA CASSFIDAPPSTDTQYF TGTGCCAGCAGTTTCATAGACGCCCCACCCAGCACAGATACGCAGTATTTT
TRBJ1-1 NA TRBV7-9 14 NA CASSLGGLGTEAFF TGTGCCAGCAGTCTAGGAGGGTTAGGAACTGAAGCTTTCTTT
TRBJ1-3 NA TRBV10-1 14 NA CASSEGDSGNTIYF TGCGCCAGCAGTGAAGGGGATTCTGGAAACACCATATATTTT
TRBJ2-5 NA TRBV25-1 13 NA CASSERGRETQYF TGTGCCAGCAGTGAGCGGGGACGGGAGACCCAGTACTTC
TRBJ1-2 NA TRBV14 15 NA CASSQDGGLGYGYTF TGTGCCAGCAGCCAAGACGGGGGGCTGGGATATGGCTACACCTTC
TRBJ2-3 NA TRBV7-7 13 TRBD1 CASSSQGVDTQYF TGTGCCAGCAGCTCTCAGGGGGTAGATACGCAGTATTTT
TRBJ1-3 NA TRBV7-9 16 NA CASSPGVRASGNTIYF TGTGCCAGCAGCCCCGGCGTTAGGGCATCTGGAAACACCATATATTTT
TRBJ2-1 few TRBV20-1 11 NA CSANREREQFF TGCAGTGCAAACAGGGAGCGCGAGCAGTTCTTC
TRBJ1-6 NA TRBV6-5 12 NA CASEGGYSPLHF TGTGCCAGCGAGGGGGGTTACTCACCCCTCCACTTT
TRBJ1-1 NA TRBV29-1 12 NA CSAGGGQRKAFF TGCAGCGCCGGCGGGGGGCAGAGGAAGGCTTTCTTT
TRBJ2-2 NA TRBV6-5 11 NA CATRSPGELFF TGTGCCACCAGATCCCCCGGGGAGCTGTTTTTT
TRBJ1-6 once TRBV5-1 16 TRBD1 CASSLMGQGERSPLHF TGCGCCAGCAGCTTAATGGGACAGGGGGAACGATCACCCCTCCACTTT
TRBJ1-6 NA TRBV4-2 15 NA CASSQFKNYNSPLHF TGTGCCAGCAGCCAATTCAAAAACTATAATTCACCCCTCCACTTT
TRBJ2-7 NA TRBV11-2 15 TRBD1 CASSFGGTGSYEQYF TGTGCCAGCAGCTTCGGCGGGACAGGGTCCTACGAGCAGTACTTC
TRBJ1-1 NA TRBV19 13 NA CASSNTENTEAFF TGTGCCAGTAGTAATACGGAGAACACTGAAGCTTTCTTT
TRBJ2-3 NA TRBV3-1/TRBV3-2 15 NA CASSQVTGGTDTQYF TGTGCCAGCAGCCAAGTGACGGGGGGCACAGATACGCAGTATTTT
TRBJ1-1 NA TRBV6-5 13 TRBD1 CASARDRVAEAFF TGTGCCAGCGCCCGGGACAGGGTCGCTGAAGCTTTCTTT
TRBJ2-2 NA TRBV11-2 14 NA CASSLGQNTGELFF TGTGCCAGCAGCTTAGGGCAGAACACCGGGGAGCTGTTTTTT
TRBJ1-2 few TRBV19 14 TRBD1 CASTMPGTAHGYTF TGTGCCAGTACCATGCCGGGGACAGCTCATGGCTACACCTTC
TRBJ2-3 NA TRBV6-5 12 NA CASSSDTDTQYF TGTGCCAGCAGTTCCGACACAGATACGCAGTATTTT
TRBJ2-4 NA TRBV7-6 14 NA CASSLGDSKNIQYF TGTGCCAGCAGCTTAGGGGACTCTAAAAACATTCAGTACTTC
TRBJ1-2 NA TRBV19 17 NA CASSIVQGGWSNYGYTF TGTGCCAGTAGTATAGTACAGGGAGGCTGGTCTAACTATGGCTACACCTTC
TRBJ1-5 NA TRBV28 15 TRBD1 CASSVRTGSSQPQHF TGTGCCAGCAGTGTCCGGACAGGGAGCTCTCAGCCCCAGCATTTT
TRBJ2-7 NA TRBV27 14 TRBD2 CASSLEGLPYQQYF TGTGCCAGCAGTTTGGAGGGACTACCTTATCAGCAGTACTTC
TRBJ2-2 NA TRBV18 15 TRBD1 CASSPGQGNTGELFF TGTGCCAGCTCACCAGGACAGGGGAACACCGGGGAGCTGTTTTTT
TRBJ2-1 NA TRBV2 14 NA CASSGRTGRNEQFF TGTGCCAGCAGTGGCCGGACTGGACGGAATGAGCAGTTCTTC
TRBJ2-2 NA TRBV2 14 NA CASWQSAGTGELFF TGTGCCAGCTGGCAGTCCGCGGGCACCGGGGAGCTGTTTTTT
TRBJ2-6 NA TRBV7-2 19 NA CASSGERLAADSGANVLTF TGTGCCAGCAGCGGAGAGAGGCTAGCAGCGGACTCTGGGGCCAACGTCCTGACTTTC
TRBJ2-2 NA TRBV7-9 15 TRBD1 CASSRGTGLIGELFF TGTGCCAGCAGTCGGGGGACAGGGTTAATCGGGGAGCTGTTTTTT
TRBJ2-3 few TRBV2 19 NA CASTKHRDSNKGIGDTQYF TGTGCCAGCACCAAACACCGGGACTCAAACAAGGGGATTGGGGATACGCAGTATTTT
TRBJ1-1 many TRBV29-1 15 NA CSASGGWAMNTEAFF TGCAGCGCAAGTGGGGGGTGGGCGATGAACACTGAAGCTTTCTTT
TRBJ1-1 NA TRBV5-6 14 NA CASSLGQRNTEAFF TGTGCCAGCAGCTTGGGACAGAGGAACACTGAAGCTTTCTTT
TRBJ1-1 NA TRBV18 14 TRBD1 CASQLGTGNTEAFF TGTGCCAGCCAGCTAGGGACAGGAAACACTGAAGCTTTCTTT
TRBJ2-3 NA TRBV6-2/TRBV6-3 16 TRBD2 CASSSLAGGSTDTQYF TGTGCCAGCAGTAGCTTAGCGGGGGGAAGCACAGATACGCAGTATTTT
TRBJ1-4 few TRBV21-1 15 NA CASSKGRGGWEKLFF TGTGCCAGCAGCAAAGGGCGCGGGGGTTGGGAAAAACTGTTTTTT
TRBJ2-2 NA TRBV6-5 14 NA CASSYSGWPGELFF TGTGCCAGCAGTTACTCAGGGTGGCCCGGGGAGCTGTTTTTT
TRBJ2-1 NA TRBV6-1 10 NA CASWGQGEFF TGTGCCAGCTGGGGGCAGGGAGAGTTCTTC
TRBJ2-3 NA TRBV21-1 17 NA CASSGRDAGVPTDTQYF TGTGCCAGCAGCGGCCGGGACGCCGGGGTCCCCACAGATACGCAGTATTTT
TRBJ2-7 few TRBV20-1 10 NA CSARRSGQYF TGCAGTGCTAGACGGAGTGGGCAGTACTTC